This T cell receptor beta chain was identified during a study of blood T cell repertoires in COVID-19 (dated by TCRdb to 2018 to 2020). Study-level background: Samples from collaborators originated in the United States, Italy and Spain and spanned both the acute and convalescent phases of COVID-19. The prospective study material was composed of cDNA or gDNA derived from T cells, B-cell-depleted T cells, or PBMCs. Deeply sampled blood TCRbeta repertoires from subjects exposed to, actively infected with, or recovered from COVID-19 were included in the dataset. The repertoires were released in a freely available public database meant as a resource for research on the immune response to SARS-CoV-2. The samples were drawn from the first 160 participants of the ongoing ImmuneRACE study and from 1,254 subjects provided by 6 global collaborators. Sample metadata almost always included a de-identified subject ID, COVID-19 status, age in years and sex. Where HLA class I and class II types were available, the types were taken from metadata supplied by the sample provider, not from assay-based typing.

Enrolling through a virtual design, the prospective study's participants ranged in age from about 18 to 89 years and lived across 20 to 25 United States geographic areas. In the prospective study, participants were assigned to cohorts based on the clinical history participants reported in a screening survey and a study questionnaire. Recovered participants in ImmuneRACE Cohort 3 were defined as having two consecutive negative NP/OP PCR tests, clearance from a healthcare professional, or resolution of symptoms. Mobile phlebotomists in the prospective study collected whole blood, serum and a nasopharyngeal or oropharyngeal swab from every participant. Prospective study participants could optionally give additional blood draws and questionnaires over a roughly 2-month period. Blood samples from the prospective study were shipped frozen or at room temperature prior to DNA extraction. TCRbeta CDR3 regions were amplified from genomic DNA by means of the immunoSEQ Assay, a bias-controlled multiplex PCR. The authors' analysis ran thus. Nucleated cell counts per sample were estimated from amplification of reference gene primers within the assay. To quantify the absolute abundance of each unique TCRbeta CDR3 rearrangement, sequence reads were collapsed and filtered. Productive Simpson clonality was computed per sample as the square root of Simpson's diversity index over productive rearrangements. The immuneACCESS repertoire file appears here via TCRdb, limited to in-frame rearrangements. These files lack a portion of the clones; in checked studies, under half of the deficit traces to unresolved V genes, and the cause of the others is not known. V and J calls and clone size are given by that table; D and trimming were obtained from the DNA. For this sample there are about 280,000 clones; 85% appear just once. The ten largest clonotypes hold roughly 2.7% of the sample.

In the germline V gene, CDR1 corresponds to MNHNS and CDR2 to SASEGT. A distance of 10 bases separates the germline ends of V and J, which lose 2 bases and 6 bases respectively. From the cysteine up to the phenylalanine, the CDR3 has a length of 13 residues. The read is trimmed to its CDR3 DNA, 39 bases read in frame from base 1. What the authors observed across the whole study: How much clinical and demographic metadata was included differed by source and by participant, and the metadata was provided uncurated.

With respect to this clone: Its target antigen remains unknown. Base qualities were left out, and no much larger clone turns up one base away.

The V and J segments used are TRBV6-1 and TRBJ1-2; the D gene assignment is ambiguous. This receptor was taken from a woman aged 45 to 65 who had recovered from COVID-19. The sequenced material came from PBMCs or T cells enriched from blood (not recorded which). The DNA sequence is given as TGTGCCAGCAGTGAAAAGAGATTGGATGGCTACACCTTC. Its protein reads: CASSEKRLDGYTF.